The 3 T cell receptor beta chains reported below all come from one sample, sequenced in a study of blood T cell repertoires in COVID-19. Using immunoSEQ multiplex PCR, the repertoire was profiled, and TCRdb retains in-frame clones only, with some absent. The repertoire has some 200,000 clones, roughly 85% of them found once; the top ten carry 3% to 4.5%. Source material: PBMCs or T cells enriched from blood (not recorded which). The receptors shown here come from a woman aged 40 to 49 with acute COVID-19.

The table lists this clone with a count of one. The gene calls are TRBV7-2 and TRBJ2-5; D is ambiguous. V was shortened by 2 bases and J by 5 bases, with 15 bases between the two germline ends. The germline V gene has CDR1 SGHTA and CDR2 FQGNSA. The CDR3 extends over 15 amino acids. CDR3: CASSLSPNVRETQYF. DNA of the CDR3: TGTGCCAGCAGCTTAAGTCCCAACGTCCGGGAGACCCAGTACTTC.

V usage is TRBV7-9 and J usage is TRBJ1-4; no clear D gene. Trimming cost V 11 bases and J 5 bases, with 15 bases left between them. Per germline, CDR1 SEHNR and CDR2 FQNEAQ (reference sequence). There are 13 residues in the CDR3. The CDR3, as DNA: TGTGCCGACACTCCGGTGGGCAATGAAAAACTGTTTTTT. Its translation is CADTPVGNEKLFF.

The rearrangement joins TRBV27 to TRBJ2-1; 10 bases line up with TRBD2. After removal of 6 bases from V and 13 bases from J, the junction contained 15 bases not matched to a gene. The CDR3 runs to 15 residues. Germline loops: CDR1 MNHEY, CDR2 SMNVEV (reference sequence). The CDR3 spells CASSIQAGGLQEQFF. The CDR3, as DNA: TGTGCCAGCAGCATTCAAGCGGGGGGGCTCCAAGAACAGTTCTTC.